This TCR beta chain is from a study of cytomegalovirus exposure and HLA in healthy donors. Study details: Unique TCRs from HLA-typed donors, roughly 89 million of them, were held in an early data release. General study points: Reported findings show TCR beta sequences accurately forecast HLA-A and HLA-B alleles in most subjects. A cluster of highly shared sequence variants was likely a sequencing artifact. 87-base-pair reads could not separate some V segments, including TRBV6-2 and TRBV6-3.

For this clone: Its antigen is undetermined.

Deletions cut 5 bases from V and 0 bases from J, with 10 bases between. The CDR3 is 14 amino acids. Per germline, CDR1 LNHNV and CDR2 YYDKDF (reference sequence). 60 Vbeta and 13 Jbeta primers were used in PCR. The table came from immunoSEQ multiplex PCR; TCRdb's copy has only in-frame clones and leaves some out. The sample consists of some 140,000 clones, roughly 70% of them appearing once. The TCR comes from a young man in good health and CMV-seronegative. The chain carries TRBV15 and TRBJ2-5; perhaps TRBD2 as D (5 bases). The sample taken for sequencing was PBMCs. This CDR3 reads CATSGTRNQETQYF. The CDR3 region has the DNA TGTGCCACCAGCGGCACTAGGAACCAAGAGACCCAGTACTTC.